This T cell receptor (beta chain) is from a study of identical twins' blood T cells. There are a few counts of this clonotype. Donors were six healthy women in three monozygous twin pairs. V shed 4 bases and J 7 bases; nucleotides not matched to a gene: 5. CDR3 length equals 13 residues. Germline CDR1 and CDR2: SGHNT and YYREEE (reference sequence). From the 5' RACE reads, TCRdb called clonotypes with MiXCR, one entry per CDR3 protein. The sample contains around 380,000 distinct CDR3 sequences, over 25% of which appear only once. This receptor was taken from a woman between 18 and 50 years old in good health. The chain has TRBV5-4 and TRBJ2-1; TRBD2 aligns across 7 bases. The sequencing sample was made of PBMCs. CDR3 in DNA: TGTGCCAGCAGCCCTCCGGGACTAAATGAGCAGTTCTTC. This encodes CASSPPGLNEQFF.